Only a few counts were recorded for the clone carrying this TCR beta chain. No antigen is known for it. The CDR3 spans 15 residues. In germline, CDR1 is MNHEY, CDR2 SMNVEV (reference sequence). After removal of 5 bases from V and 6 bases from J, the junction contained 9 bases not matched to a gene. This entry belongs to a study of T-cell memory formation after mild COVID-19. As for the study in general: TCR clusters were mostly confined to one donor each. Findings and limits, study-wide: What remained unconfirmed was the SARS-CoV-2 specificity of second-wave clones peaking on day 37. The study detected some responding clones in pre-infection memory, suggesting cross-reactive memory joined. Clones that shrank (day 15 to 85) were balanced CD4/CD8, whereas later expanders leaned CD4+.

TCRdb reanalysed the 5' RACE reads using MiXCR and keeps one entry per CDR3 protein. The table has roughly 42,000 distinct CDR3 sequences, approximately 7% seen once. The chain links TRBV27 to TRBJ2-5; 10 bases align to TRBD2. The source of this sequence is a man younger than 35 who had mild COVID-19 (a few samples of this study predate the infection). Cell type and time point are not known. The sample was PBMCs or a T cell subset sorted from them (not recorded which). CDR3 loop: CASSPIAGGRQTQYF. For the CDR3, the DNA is TGTGCCAGCAGTCCCATAGCGGGGGGCCGCCAGACCCAGTACTTC.